A single sample gave rise to the 26 T cell receptor beta chains below, sequenced in a study of beta chain features in type 1 diabetes. Of the isolated RNA, all was reverse transcribed, and so the sequenced material was expressed TCRB transcripts. Clones were sequenced by immunoSEQ multiplex PCR, and TCRdb holds only the in-frame ones, with some missing. Of more than 150,000 clones in the sample, over 7.5% were seen once. Source material: central memory CD4+ T cells from blood. Receptors were obtained from a woman aged 18-29 years in good health.

This clone was found a few times. The gene calls are TRBV2 and TRBJ1-1, with no clear D. Trimming removed 7 bases from V and 1 base from J, with 10 bases in between. The CDR3 is made up of 13 amino acids. CDR1 SNHLY and CDR2 FYNNEI come from the germline V gene. In DNA, the CDR3 is TGTGCCAGCAAGGAGGTGAGGAACACTGAAGCTTTCTTT. Amino acids: CASKEVRNTEAFF.

V gene TRBV30 combines with J gene TRBJ2-3; TRBD1 matches at 8 bases. The CDR3 is 12 residues long. Germline V CDR1 and CDR2: GTSNPN, SVGIG (reference sequence). The V segment lost 6 bases and the J segment 6 bases; nucleotides outside the gene matches: 5. This CDR3 reads CACRGPGDTQYF. The CDR3 region has the DNA TGTGCCTGCAGGGGGCCGGGCGATACGCAGTATTTT.

The table lists this clone with a few counts. The genes are TRBV6-1 and TRBJ2-7, with 8 bases matching TRBD1. The CDR3 runs 14 residues. Trimming cost V 4 bases and J 5 bases; bases outside gene matches: 7. Per germline, CDR1 MNHNS and CDR2 SASEGT. In nucleotides, the CDR3 is TGTGCCAGCAGTGTTTACTACAGGGGGAACGAGCAGTACTTC. This gives the protein CASSVYYRGNEQYF.

This clone was observed a few times. The same CDR3 can be traced to other DNA sequences in this sample. The chain has TRBV27 and TRBJ1-1; the match to TRBD1 covers 7 bases. Germline trimming cut 2 bases from V and 3 bases from J; bases unmatched to any gene: 3. The CDR3 length is 14 residues. Per the germline V gene, CDR1 is MNHEY and CDR2 is SMNVEV (reference sequence). CDR3 sequence reads: CASSLNRGDTEAFF. DNA for the CDR3: TGTGCCAGCAGTTTAAACAGGGGTGACACTGAAGCTTTCTTT.

This rearrangement joins TRBV13 to TRBJ2-2; the match to TRBD1 covers 7 bases. Germline V gives CDR1 PRHDT, CDR2 FYEKMQ (reference sequence). The CDR3 spans 14 residues. Trimming cost V 5 bases and J 4 bases; bases outside gene matches: 4. In DNA, the CDR3 is TGTGCCAGCAGCCCCGGACAGGCCACCGGGGAGCTGTTTTTT. Encoded protein: CASSPGQATGELFF.

V usage is TRBV12-5 and J usage is TRBJ1-1; the D is unclear. V was clipped by 4 bases and J by 9 bases, with 9 bases between them. CDR1 and CDR2 (germline): LGHNT, FRNRAP. The CDR3 spans 11 residues. The CDR3 is CASGSGGQAFF. The CDR3 nucleotides read TGTGCTAGTGGTTCGGGCGGGCAAGCTTTCTTT.

This clone appeared a few times. This chain joins TRBV5-6 and TRBJ1-5, with D uncertain. Per germline, CDR1 SGHDT and CDR2 YYEEEE. The CDR3 contains 16 residues. Trimming took 0 bases from V and 1 from J, leaving 11 bases between them. The CDR3 DNA reads TGTGCCAGCAGCTTGGGTGGGCTTTGGAGCAATCAGCCCCAGCATTTT. It yields the protein CASSLGGLWSNQPQHF.

The rearrangement uses TRBV7-2 and TRBJ2-5; 9 bases are shared with TRBD1. After removal of 2 bases from V and 2 bases from J, the junction contained 3 bases not matched to a gene. Germline V gene lookup returns CDR1 SGHTA and CDR2 FQGNSA. The CDR3 totals 15 residues. The CDR3 sequence is CASSLRTGAQETQYF. The CDR3 DNA sequence: TGTGCCAGCAGCTTAAGGACAGGGGCGCAAGAGACCCAGTACTTC.

There are a few counts of this clone. The J gene is TRBJ2-2, the V gene TRBV7-9; 7 bases line up with TRBD2. The CDR3 consists of 16 residues. V lost 4 bases, J lost 0 bases, and 5 bases stayed unmatched. CDR1 is SEHNR, CDR2 FQNEAQ, per germline (reference sequence). The CDR3 sequence: CASSSRAGANTGELFF. The CDR3 nucleotides read TGTGCCAGCAGCTCCCGGGCGGGAGCGAACACCGGGGAGCTGTTTTTT.

This clone was seen a few times. The V gene is TRBV5-1, the J gene TRBJ1-3; possibly TRBD1 for D (6 bases). The V gene's germline CDR1 is SGHRS and CDR2 YFSETQ. The CDR3 has 16 residues. V lost 0 bases to trimming and J lost 4 bases, with 14 bases between them. The CDR3 reads CASSLAGQTAGNTIYF. As DNA, the CDR3 is TGCGCCAGCAGCTTGGCCGGACAGACCGCCGGAAACACCATATATTTT.

The V call is TRBV30, the J call TRBJ1-6; no definite D call. This CDR3 is 13 amino acids long. Trimming cost V 5 bases and J 8 bases, with 13 bases left between them. The germline CDR1 and CDR2 sequences are GTSNPN and SVGIG (reference sequence). CDR3 residues: CAWGLSGHSPLHF. CDR3 in DNA: TGTGCCTGGGGCCTCTCTGGGCATTCACCCCTCCACTTT.

This clone was recorded at least ten times. The J gene is TRBJ1-1, the V gene TRBV18, with D possibly matching TRBD1 (6 bases). Trimming removed 6 bases at V and 10 bases at J, with 18 bases between. Looked up from germline, CDR1 is KGHSH and CDR2 is LQKENI. The CDR3 has 13 residues. The CDR3 spells CASSREAGEGAFF. The CDR3 nucleotides are TGTGCCAGCTCCCGGGAGGCAGGGGAAGGAGCTTTCTTT.

In its sample, this clone was seen a few times. The V and J genes are TRBV4-2 and TRBJ2-7, with 8 nucleotides matching TRBD1. Unmatched junction bases numbered 6, after V lost 7 bases and J lost 1 base. CDR1 is LGHNA and CDR2 is YNFKEQ in the germline V gene. CDR3 length: 14 amino acids. The CDR3 reads CASNRDRSSYEQYF. The CDR3 DNA reads as TGTGCCAGCAACCGGGACAGGTCGTCCTACGAGCAGTACTTC.

This clone was counted a few times. The same CDR3 also results from other DNA sequences found in this sample. The V gene is TRBV5-6, the J gene TRBJ1-5; unclear D gene. Trimming left V 1 base short and J 4 bases short, with 3 bases between. The length of the CDR3 is 12 residues. The germline gives CDR1 SGHDT, CDR2 YYEEEE. The CDR3 nucleotides are TGTGCCAGCAGCTTGTTAAATCAGCCCCAGCATTTT. Its protein product is CASSLLNQPQHF.

Ten or more counts support this clone. The V gene is TRBV19, the J gene TRBJ1-2; the D is unclear. The CDR3 runs to 16 residues. V lost 3 bases and J 5 bases, leaving 19 bases between the germline ends. CDR1 is LNHDA and CDR2 is SQIVND in the germline V gene (reference sequence). CDR3 amino acids: CASSMKTGTRPYGYTF. The CDR3, as DNA: TGTGCCAGTAGTATGAAAACGGGTACACGGCCGTATGGCTACACCTTC.

The J gene is TRBJ1-2, the V gene TRBV5-1; a possible D gene is TRBD1 (6 bases). This CDR3 comprises 14 residues. V was shortened by 4 bases and J by 4 bases, with 14 bases between the two germline ends. In germline, CDR1 is SGHRS, CDR2 YFSETQ. The CDR3 coding sequence is TGCGCCAGCAGCCTCGGACAGAACTTCTATGGCTACACCTTC. Amino acid sequence: CASSLGQNFYGYTF. Based on the CDR3 plus reference TRBV5-1 and TRBJ1-2, the full variable domain is KAGVTQTPRYLIKTRGQQVTLSCSPISGHRSVSWYQQTPGQGLQFLFEYFSETQRNKGNFPGRFSGRQFSNSRSEMNVSTLELGDSALYLCASSLGQNFYGYTFGSGTRLTVV.

Remarks on this clone: The same CDR3 also results from other DNA sequences found in this sample. The chain uses TRBV19 and TRBJ1-5, with D tentatively TRBD1 (6 bases). The CDR3 totals 13 residues. Trimming removed 5 bases at V and 7 bases at J, with 12 bases between. Germline V CDR1 and CDR2: LNHDA, SQIVND (reference sequence). CDR3 DNA sequence: TGTGCCAGTAGTCGCGGGCAGGGGCAGCCCCAGCATTTT. Its protein product is CASSRGQGQPQHF.

The chain uses TRBV7-2 and TRBJ1-5, with 7 bases fitting TRBD1. The V gene end was trimmed by 5 bases and the J gene end by 5 bases; junction bases not matched to a gene: 21. The CDR3 totals 19 residues. Germline V gene data show CDR1 as SGHTA and CDR2 as FQGNSA. This CDR3 reads CASSPRSYRGLRGDQPQHF. Written as DNA, the CDR3 is TGTGCCAGCAGCCCAAGATCTTACAGGGGCCTAAGGGGGGATCAGCCCCAGCATTTT.

Note on this clone: A single base separates this from a much larger clone, so it may be a read error. This rearrangement joins TRBV4-2 to TRBJ2-2; 12 bases map to TRBD2. Per the germline V gene, CDR1 is LGHNA and CDR2 is YNFKEQ. The CDR3 runs 16 residues. Trimming took 3 bases from V and 6 from J; bases not matched to a gene: 5. The chain's CDR3 is CASSHPGLAGPGELFF. The CDR3 DNA is TGTGCCAGCAGCCACCCCGGACTAGCGGGACCCGGGGAGCTGTTTTTT.

CDR3 protein: CASSHPLLELPYEQYF. In nucleotides, the CDR3 is TGCGCCAGCAGTCACCCCCTACTAGAGTTACCCTACGAGCAGTACTTC. The rearrangement links TRBV23-1 to TRBJ2-7; weak D call: TRBD2 (5 bases). Being an ORF, TRBV23-1 has a function that is uncertain. V lost 3 bases, J lost 2 bases, and 17 bases lay in between. This CDR3 has 16 amino acids.

The V gene is TRBV4-2, the J gene TRBJ2-7; 11 bases align to TRBD2. CDR1 and CDR2 (germline): LGHNA, YNFKEQ. The ends lost 1 base at V and 2 bases at J; junction bases unmatched: 7. This CDR3 has 17 amino acids. CDR3 nucleotides: TGTGCCAGCAGCCAAGGAGGGGCTAGCGGGGGGACCTACGAGCAGTACTTC. This codes for CASSQGGASGGTYEQYF.

The rearrangement links TRBV30 to TRBJ2-3; 14 bases align to TRBD2. CDR3 length: 18 amino acids. After removal of 0 bases from V and 2 bases from J, the junction contained 7 bases not matched to a gene. CDR1 GTSNPN and CDR2 SVGIG come from the germline V gene (reference sequence). The CDR3 region is CAWSVPRLAGGFTDTQYF. The CDR3 DNA follows: TGTGCCTGGAGTGTCCCCCGACTAGCGGGAGGGTTCACAGATACGCAGTATTTT.

The genes are TRBV2 and TRBJ2-7; D might be TRBD1 (7 bases). There are 15 residues in the CDR3. Per germline, CDR1 SNHLY and CDR2 FYNNEI. V was trimmed by 6 bases and J by 4 bases, leaving 19 bases between them. CDR3 in amino acids: CASSAQGTGAYEQYF. CDR3 nucleotide sequence: TGTGCCAGCAGCGCACAGGGGACGGGGGCATACGAGCAGTACTTC.

V is TRBV7-9 and J is TRBJ1-1, with D uncertain. Germline V CDR1 and CDR2: SEHNR, FQNEAQ (reference sequence). This CDR3 spans 16 amino acids. V lost 4 bases, J lost 1 base, and 16 bases lay in between. In DNA form, the CDR3 reads TGTGCCAGCAGCTCTCTCACCTCTCACAGGAACACTGAAGCTTTCTTT. It codes for CASSSLTSHRNTEAFF.

The chain combines TRBV6-5 with TRBJ2-1; TRBD1 aligns across 8 bases. The CDR3 consists of 15 residues. The trim removed 4 bases at V and 7 bases at J, leaving 9 bases unmatched. Germline CDR1 reads MNHEY; CDR2 reads SVGAGI. CDR3 DNA: TGTGCCAGCAGTTCCCCCAGGGGGCCGAAGAATGAGCAGTTCTTC. This codes for CASSSPRGPKNEQFF.

V and J are TRBV6-5 and TRBJ2-1; possible D gene TRBD2, 7 bases. Germline CDR1 and CDR2: MNHEY and SVGAGI. Trimming pared 8 bases from V and 5 bases from J, leaving 16 bases between. There are 14 residues in the CDR3. The CDR3 DNA sequence: TGTGCCAGCGGAGGGGGGGATAGCAACAATGAGCAGTTCTTC. Protein: CASGGGDSNNEQFF.